Shown below are 20 T cell receptor beta chains from a single sample sequenced in a study of cytomegalovirus exposure and HLA in healthy donors. Primers for the PCR totalled 60 Vbeta and 13 Jbeta. The method was immunoSEQ multiplex PCR; TCRdb's version includes in-frame clones alone and lacks a portion of them. The data contain under 100,000 clones, around a tenth of them singletons. Sequenced input: PBMCs. The receptors were gathered from a man aged 55 to 70 in good health and CMV-seropositive.

This clone was detected only a few times. The junction does not match germline at one end; this may be a read error. The chain uses TRBV27 and TRBJ2-5, with TRBD1 identical over 7 bases. Germline assignment: CDR1 MNHEY and CDR2 SMNVEV (reference sequence). The CDR3 runs to 15 residues. DNA for the CDR3: TGTGCCAGTAGTTCCCTTGGGACAGTCCAAGAGACCCAGTACTTC. It translates to CASSSLGTVQETQYF.

This clone has just a few counts. The chain employs TRBV5-1 and TRBJ1-1, with TRBD1 matching over 7 bases. The CDR3 consists of 14 residues. V gave up 4 bases and J gave up 1 base; unmatched junction bases: 4. CDR1 and CDR2 (germline): SGHRS, YFSETQ. The CDR3 sequence is CASSGGQENTEAFF. The CDR3 nucleotides are TGCGCCAGCAGCGGTGGACAGGAGAACACTGAAGCTTTCTTT.

This chain uses TRBV28 with TRBJ1-1; D remains ambiguous. Germline loops: CDR1 MDHEN, CDR2 SYDVKM. The CDR3 extends over 14 amino acids. Trimming left V 4 bases short and J 3 bases short, with 12 bases between. The CDR3 DNA sequence: TGTGCCAGCAGTTACAGCCAGATTTACACTGAAGCTTTCTTT. Translated, it gives CASSYSQIYTEAFF.

This clone was seen a handful of times. The chain is built from TRBV27 and TRBJ2-5; TRBD2 matches at 12 bases. The trim removed 6 bases at V and 3 bases at J, leaving 2 bases unmatched. Germline CDR1 reads MNHEY; CDR2 reads SMNVEV (reference sequence). The CDR3 runs to 14 residues. The CDR3 reads CASRRLAGEETQYF. For the CDR3, the DNA is TGTGCCAGCAGAAGACTAGCGGGAGAAGAGACCCAGTACTTC.

The chain joins TRBV19 to TRBJ1-3; no clear D gene. CDR1 LNHDA and CDR2 SQIVND come from the germline V gene (reference sequence). This CDR3 has 16 residues. V shed 6 bases and J shed 0 bases, with 15 bases lying between them. The CDR3 bases are TGTGCCAGTAGCTTCCCGCTAGGAGCCTCTGGAAACACCATATATTTT. This codes for CASSFPLGASGNTIYF.

This rearrangement joins TRBV19 to TRBJ1-3; D not certain. The length of the CDR3 is 14 residues. Per the germline V gene, CDR1 is LNHDA and CDR2 is SQIVND (reference sequence). The V end lost 4 bases, the J end lost 0 bases, and 7 bases lay between the germline ends. This chain's CDR3 is CASSTSYSGNTIYF. The CDR3 nucleotides read TGTGCCAGTAGTACCAGTTACTCTGGAAACACCATATATTTT.

This clone was observed a few times. V gene TRBV7-9 combines with J gene TRBJ1-6; TRBD1 might be the D (6 bases). This CDR3 is 18 amino acids long. In germline, CDR1 is SEHNR, CDR2 FQNEAQ (reference sequence). Trimming stripped 7 bases from V and 0 bases from J, with 19 bases between. In nucleotides, the CDR3 is TGTGCCAGCACCTCAGAGGGGAGGGGGAGCTCCTATAATTCACCCCTCCACTTT. This translates into CASTSEGRGSSYNSPLHF.

This rearrangement joins TRBV5-8 to TRBJ1-1; D uncertain. V shed 1 base and J shed 6 bases, with 7 bases lying between them. This CDR3 has 12 residues. Germline CDR1 SGHTS, CDR2 YDEGEE. The CDR3 DNA reads as TGTGCCAGCAGCTTGCGAGAGGCTGAAGCTTTCTTT. The encoded protein is CASSLREAEAFF.

In this sample, this clone turned up a few times. This chain connects TRBV19 to TRBJ1-1; D is perhaps TRBD1 (5 bases). CDR3 length equals 14 residues. Germline CDR1 and CDR2: LNHDA and SQIVND (reference sequence). The ends were cut back, 7 bases at V and 8 bases at J, with 20 bases in the middle. CDR3 amino acids: CASTHGGTGIEAFF. CDR3 DNA: TGTGCCAGTACTCATGGGGGGACCGGGATCGAAGCTTTCTTT. The entire variable domain, with the rest obtained from reference TRBV19 and TRBJ1-1, is as follows: DGGITQSPKYLFRKEGQNVTLSCEQNLNHDAMYWYRQDPGQGLRLIYYSQIVNDFQKGDIAEGYSVSREKKESFPLTVTSAQKNPTAFYLCASTHGGTGIEAFFGQGTRLTVV.

The table lists this clone with a few counts. J is TRBJ2-2 and V is TRBV19; 14 bases are shared with TRBD2. The CDR3 is 18 residues long. Germline CDR1 LNHDA, CDR2 SQIVND (reference sequence). With 2 bases clipped from V and 6 bases from J, the junction kept 8 bases outside the gene matches. CDR3 loop: CASSIRLAGGPIAGELFF. The CDR3 DNA is TGTGCCAGTAGTATACGACTAGCGGGGGGGCCGATCGCCGGGGAGCTGTTTTTT.

This CDR3 reads CASSPVLARGSYNEQFF. The CDR3 DNA follows: TGTGCCAGCTCACCAGTACTAGCCAGAGGGAGCTACAATGAGCAGTTCTTC. The gene calls are TRBV18 and TRBJ2-1; TRBD2 might be the D (6 bases). The germline gives CDR1 KGHSH, CDR2 LQKENI. Deletions cut 2 bases from V and 3 bases from J, with 17 bases between. This CDR3 has 17 amino acids. Looking up the rest from reference TRBV18 and TRBJ2-1 gives the full variable domain: NAGVMQNPRHLVRRRGQEARLRCSPMKGHSHVYWYRQLPEEGLKFMVYLQKENIIDESGMPKERFSAEFPKEGPSILRIQQVVRGDSAAYFCASSPVLARGSYNEQFFGPGTRLTVL.

The genes are TRBV7-6 and TRBJ1-5; TRBD1 might be the D (5 bases). From germline, CDR1 is SGHVS and CDR2 FNYEAQ. CDR3 size: 15 residues. Trimming removed 1 base from V and 3 bases from J, with 10 bases in between. The CDR3 is CASSLVPGLNQPQHF. The CDR3 DNA follows: TGTGCCAGCAGCTTAGTCCCAGGGCTCAATCAGCCCCAGCATTTT.

This clone was observed a handful of times. The V call is TRBV7-9, the J call TRBJ2-7, with a tentative D call TRBD2 (6 bases). V gave up 1 base and J gave up 2 bases, with 9 bases separating them. This CDR3 has 14 amino acids. Germline-derived CDR1 and CDR2 are SEHNR and FQNEAQ (reference sequence). CDR3 bases: TGTGCCAGCAGCTTAGAAGGAGGGGCCTACGAGCAGTACGTC. This gives the protein CASSLEGGAYEQYV.

This clone has just a few counts. The rearrangement uses TRBV18 and TRBJ2-2, with D unclear. Germline-derived CDR1 and CDR2 are KGHSH and LQKENI. Trimming left V 3 bases short and J 3 bases short, with 2 bases between. The CDR3 contains 12 residues. The CDR3, as DNA: TGTGCCAGCTCACCCGACACCGGGGAGCTGTTTTTT. This sequence encodes CASSPDTGELFF.

The J gene is TRBJ2-1, the V gene TRBV7-2; D perhaps matches TRBD2 (5 bases). The V end was cut by 3 bases, the J end by 7 bases, with 16 bases between. Germline CDR1 is SGHTA and CDR2 is FQGNSA. The CDR3 runs to 15 residues. The CDR3: CASSFGSAEGNEQFF. CDR3 sequence (DNA): TGTGCCAGCAGCTTTGGTAGCGCCGAGGGAAATGAGCAGTTCTTC.

This clone has more than one count but fewer than ten. V is TRBV7-8 and J is TRBJ2-7; a weak D match, TRBD2 (6 bases). This CDR3 contains 14 residues. Trimming left V 3 bases short and J 3 bases short, with 12 bases between. Germline V lookup: CDR1 SGHVS, CDR2 FQNEAQ. The CDR3 spells CASSFSGANYEQYF. The CDR3, as DNA: TGTGCCAGCAGCTTTAGCGGAGCAAACTACGAGCAGTACTTC. The full variable domain, in which reference TRBV7-8 and TRBJ2-7 provide the parts outside the CDR3, is GAGVSQSPRYKVAKRGQDVALRCDPISGHVSLFWYQQALGQGPEFLTYFQNEAQLDKSGLPSDRFFAERPEGSVSTLKIQRTQQEDSAVYLCASSFSGANYEQYFGPGTRLTVT.

Only a few counts were recorded for this clone. CDR3 in DNA: TGTGCCAGCAGCTTGGCAGGGGGAAAAAACATTCAGTACTTC. This codes for CASSLAGGKNIQYF. V usage is TRBV5-6 and J usage is TRBJ2-4; 7 nucleotides align to TRBD1. CDR3 size: 14 residues. The germline V gene has CDR1 SGHDT and CDR2 YYEEEE. The ends lost 0 bases at V and 4 bases at J; junction bases unmatched: 1. The entire variable domain, with the rest obtained from reference TRBV5-6 and TRBJ2-4, is as follows: DAGVTQSPTHLIKTRGQQVTLRCSPKSGHDTVSWYQQALGQGPQFIFQYYEEEERQRGNFPDRFSGHQFPNYSSELNVNALLLGDSALYLCASSLAGGKNIQYFGAGTRLSVL.

The CDR3 loop is CASSTNTQNTEAFF. The DNA of the CDR3 is TGTGCCAGCTCCACCAACACACAGAACACTGAAGCTTTCTTT. This rearrangement joins TRBV18 to TRBJ1-1, with unresolved D. Trimming shortened V by 6 bases and J by 1 base, and 12 bases separated the two germline ends. This CDR3 spans 14 amino acids. CDR1 is KGHSH, CDR2 LQKENI, per germline.

This chain links TRBV2 with TRBJ2-3; the D is unclear. Between the trimmed V and J ends, which lost 8 bases and 2 bases, there was a span of 5 bases. Germline values: CDR1 SNHLY, CDR2 FYNNEI. The CDR3 covers 11 residues. CDR3 nucleotide sequence: TGTGCCAGCCGAGTCACAGATACGCAGTATTTT. Its protein product is CASRVTDTQYF.

This clone was seen a handful of times. The rearrangement joins TRBV6-1 to TRBJ2-2; 7 bases are a match to TRBD2. Trimming took 5 bases from V and 5 from J; bases not matched to a gene: 5. CDR1 and CDR2 from the germline V gene are MNHNS and SASEGT. The CDR3 is made up of 14 amino acids. The CDR3 protein is CASSSAGNTGELFF. The CDR3 DNA reads as TGTGCCAGCAGTTCAGCGGGAAATACCGGGGAGCTGTTTTTT.